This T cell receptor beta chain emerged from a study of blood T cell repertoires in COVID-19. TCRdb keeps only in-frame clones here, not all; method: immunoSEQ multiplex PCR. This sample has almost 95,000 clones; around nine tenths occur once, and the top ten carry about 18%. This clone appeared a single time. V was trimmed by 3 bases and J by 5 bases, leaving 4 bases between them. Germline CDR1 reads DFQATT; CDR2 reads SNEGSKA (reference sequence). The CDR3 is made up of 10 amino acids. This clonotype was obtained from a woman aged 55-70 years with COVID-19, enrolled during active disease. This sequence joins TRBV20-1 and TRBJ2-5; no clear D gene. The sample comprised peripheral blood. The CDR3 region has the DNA TGCAGTGCTAGTACTGAGACCCAGTACTTC. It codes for CSASTETQYF.